This T cell receptor beta chain was recorded in a study of vaccination effects on CD4 cells after COVID-19. Antigen-specific CD4+ T cells expanded by the ViraFEST assay with viral peptide pools were then sequenced. The culture ran for roughly ten days before CD4+ T cells were isolated. Nobody among the vaccine recipients had prior SARS-CoV-2 infection (nucleocapsid antibodies were negative). The assay was immunoSEQ multiplex PCR, and TCRdb's table has in-frame clones only and misses some. The sample records 20,000 to 25,000 clones, roughly 70% being singletons. Germline V gives CDR1 SGHAT, CDR2 FQNNGV. The V end lost 0 bases, the J end lost 6 bases, and 18 bases lay between the germline ends. CDR3 length equals 16 residues. Remarks on this clone: Its antigen is not known.

This receptor was taken from a human donor who received a COVID-19 vaccine. The rearrangement joins TRBV11-2 to TRBJ2-7; D possibly uses TRBD1 or TRBD2 (5 bases each). Source: CD4+ T cells from PBMCs cultured with HCoV-NL63 spike peptides, taken before COVID-19 vaccination. The CDR3: CASSLDNGALGGEQYF. CDR3 DNA: TGTGCCAGCAGCTTAGATAACGGGGCGCTTGGAGGCGAGCAGTACTTC.